This T cell receptor (delta chain) is from a study of γδ T cells in repeated Plasmodium falciparum infection. Study-level background: Malian samples came from no-transmission periods or across acute febrile malaria episodes.

Bulk repertoires came from Vgamma9/Vdelta2+ or Vdelta2-negative gammadelta T cells flow-sorted from PBMC. This clone was detected ten times or more. With a far larger clone one base away, a read error is the likely cause. This sample also contains other DNA sequences that code for the same CDR3. TCRdb fed the multiplex PCR reads into CATT to redo clone calling. This table holds over 90,000 delta-chain clones, 0.85% to 1% found once. Germline loops: CDR1 GEAIGNYY, CDR2 EKD. J gave up 1 base and V 0 bases, and 12 bases lay outside the gene matches. CDR3 size: 18 residues. This receptor was obtained from a pool of human donors (malaria-infected and uninfected, not separated). The sequenced sample was gamma-delta T cells from blood. V usage is TRDV2 and J usage is TRDJ1, with 8 bases lining up with TRDD3. The chain's CDR3 is CACDTLAGGPALTDKLIF. Here the CDR3 DNA reads TGTGCCTGTGACACCTTAGCTGGGGGACCCGCCCTCACCGATAAACTCATCTTT.